These 17 T cell receptor beta chains came from one sample sequenced in a study of OX40 agonist ivuxolimab in advanced cancers. Here immunoSEQ multiplex PCR was the method, and the copy in TCRdb shows in-frame clones only, minus some. The sample carries 90,000 to 130,000 clones, approximately 90% recorded once. Specimen: CD4+ or CD8+ T cells sorted from blood, collected in a trial of the OX40 agonist ivuxolimab. These receptors were taken from an adult with an advanced solid tumor such as melanoma, head and neck, liver or kidney cancer.

The chain joins TRBV19 to TRBJ2-7; TRBD1 matches 7 bases. The V gene's germline CDR1 is LNHDA and CDR2 SQIVND (reference sequence). The CDR3 contains 13 residues. With 9 bases clipped from V and 2 bases from J, the junction kept 7 bases outside the gene matches. CDR3 nucleotides: TGTGCCAGCAAAAAGACAGGGACCTACGAGCAGTACTTC. Translation gives CASKKTGTYEQYF.

CDR3 nucleotide sequence: TGCGCCAGCAGTTCGGGACAGGGGAGTAATTCACCCCTCCACTTT. It translates to CASSSGQGSNSPLHF. The J gene is TRBJ1-6, the V gene TRBV5-1; 10 bases agree with TRBD1. The germline gives CDR1 SGHRS, CDR2 YFSETQ. This CDR3 comprises 15 residues. V gave up 5 bases and J gave up 6 bases; unmatched junction bases: 5.

The J gene is TRBJ2-5, the V gene TRBV5-1, with 7 positions matching TRBD2. Germline-derived CDR1 and CDR2 are SGHRS and YFSETQ. This CDR3 has 15 amino acids. After removal of 4 bases from V and 5 bases from J, the junction contained 11 bases not matched to a gene. In DNA, the CDR3 is TGCGCCAGCAGCCCAGTAGCGGGTGGCGCGGAGACCCAGTACTTC. This sequence encodes CASSPVAGGAETQYF.

The chain combines TRBV7-3 with TRBJ2-3, with 8 bases fitting TRBD1. Germline values: CDR1 SGHTA, CDR2 FQGTGA. After removal of 5 bases from V and 10 bases from J, the junction contained 8 bases not matched to a gene. The CDR3 length is 13 residues. The CDR3 DNA sequence: TGTGCCAGCAGCCCGGGACAGGATCAGGCGCAGTATTTT. This codes for CASSPGQDQAQYF.

The chain couples TRBV30 to TRBJ1-5; possibly TRBD1 for D (5 bases). V dropped 3 bases and J dropped 6 bases, with 12 bases sitting between them. Germline assignment: CDR1 GTSNPN and CDR2 SVGIG (reference sequence). This CDR3 spans 13 amino acids. CDR3 nucleotides: TGTGCCTGGAGCGAATCCGGGGCTCAGCCCCAGCATTTT. Its protein is CAWSESGAQPQHF.

The chain is built from TRBV2 and TRBJ1-2, with D hard to call. V gave up 0 bases and J gave up 10 bases, with 15 bases separating them. The CDR3 loop spans 14 amino acids. The V gene's germline CDR1 is SNHLY and CDR2 FYNNEI. The DNA for the CDR3 is TGTGCCAGCAGTGAAGCGCTTCAGGCGCTTGACTACACCTTC. Encoded protein: CASSEALQALDYTF. Full variable domain (rest looked up from reference TRBV2 and TRBJ1-2): EPEVTQTPSHQVTQMGQEVILRCVPISNHLYFYWYRQILGQKVEFLVSFYNNEISEKSEIFDDQFSVERPDGSNFTLKIRSTKLEDSAMYFCASSEALQALDYTFGSGTRLTVV.

The chain has TRBV5-8 and TRBJ1-2, with a tentative D call TRBD1 (6 bases). The V end was cut by 9 bases, the J end by 14 bases, with 23 bases between. The CDR3 sequence is 12 residues long. Per germline, CDR1 SGHTS and CDR2 YDEGEE. The CDR3: CATNRVQPEVTF. The CDR3 DNA is TGTGCCACGAACAGGGTACAACCTGAGGTGACCTTC.

This clone has a handful of counts. The genes are TRBV30 and TRBJ1-6, with 11 bases fitting TRBD1. Germline V gives CDR1 GTSNPN, CDR2 SVGIG (reference sequence). J lost 10 bases, V lost 3 bases, and 2 bases had no gene match. The CDR3 runs 13 residues. The CDR3 coding sequence is TGTGCCTGGAGGGACAGGGGGCACTCACCCCTCCACTTT. It encodes CAWRDRGHSPLHF.

This chain's CDR3 is CASRQGETQYF. The CDR3 nucleotides are TGTGCCAGCAGACAGGGAGAGACCCAGTACTTC. The chain is built from TRBV2 and TRBJ2-5, with D maybe TRBD1 (6 bases). The germline gives CDR1 SNHLY, CDR2 FYNNEI. Trimming cost V 6 bases and J 4 bases, with 6 bases left between them. The CDR3 runs to 11 residues.

This clone was observed a single time. The gene calls are TRBV5-1 and TRBJ2-2; D ambiguous. The CDR3 has 13 amino acids. Trimming shortened V by 3 bases and J by 6 bases, and 9 bases separated the two germline ends. Germline-derived CDR1 and CDR2 are SGHRS and YFSETQ. CDR3 region: CASSSLEPGELFF. The CDR3 DNA sequence: TGCGCCAGCAGCTCCCTTGAGCCCGGGGAGCTGTTTTTT. The whole variable domain, filled in from reference TRBV5-1 and TRBJ2-2, reads KAGVTQTPRYLIKTRGQQVTLSCSPISGHRSVSWYQQTPGQGLQFLFEYFSETQRNKGNFPGRFSGRQFSNSRSEMNVSTLELGDSALYLCASSSLEPGELFFGEGSRLTVL.

The CDR3 DNA is TGTGCCTGGACCTCAGGGATTATTAAAAATGAAGCTTTCTTT. Translated: CAWTSGIIKNEAFF. This chain links TRBV30 with TRBJ1-1, with D possibly matching TRBD1 (5 bases). The CDR3 has 14 residues. Trimming shortened V by 4 bases and J by 7 bases, and 19 bases separated the two germline ends. CDR1 is GTSNPN, CDR2 SVGIG, per germline (reference sequence).

The chain joins TRBV5-4 to TRBJ2-7; TRBD1 matches 8 bases. V shed 3 bases, J shed 4 bases, and the junction held 9 bases outside the gene matches. This CDR3 spans 15 amino acids. CDR1 is SGHNT, CDR2 YYREEE, per germline (reference sequence). CDR3 nucleotides: TGTGCCAGCAGCTACAGGACAGGGAGATCATACGAGCAGTACTTC. Translated, it gives CASSYRTGRSYEQYF. The full variable domain, with the rest looked up from reference TRBV5-4 and TRBJ2-7, is ETGVTQSPTHLIKTRGQQVTLRCSSQSGHNTVSWYQQALGQGPQFIFQYYREEENGRGNFPPRFSGLQFPNYSSELNVNALELDDSALYLCASSYRTGRSYEQYFGPGTRLTVT.

This clone was observed a single time. The J gene is TRBJ1-2, the V gene TRBV11-2; 8 bases match TRBD1. Germline V gene lookup returns CDR1 SGHAT and CDR2 FQNNGV. CDR3 length equals 13 residues. V was pared by 5 bases and J by 5 bases, with 4 bases of the junction left unmatched. The CDR3 sequence: CASSPTGVYGYTF. The DNA for the CDR3 is TGTGCCAGCAGCCCGACAGGGGTATATGGCTACACCTTC.

The chain employs TRBV19 and TRBJ2-1, with 7 positions matching TRBD1. The CDR3 loop spans 15 amino acids. Trimming cost V 5 bases and J 4 bases; bases outside gene matches: 8. Germline CDR1 LNHDA, CDR2 SQIVND (reference sequence). The CDR3: CASSPGTERYNEQFF. The DNA for the CDR3 is TGTGCCAGTAGTCCAGGGACAGAGCGGTACAATGAGCAGTTCTTC.

The CDR3, as DNA: TGTGCCAGCAGTGAGGGGACAGGTGGGCAGCCCCAGCATTTT. Its translation: CASSEGTGGQPQHF. The chain recombines TRBV6-4 with TRBJ1-5; 8 nucleotides match TRBD1. CDR1 MRHNA and CDR2 SNTAGT come from the germline V gene. This CDR3 contains 14 residues. J lost 7 bases, V lost 3 bases, and 5 bases had no gene match.

The chain uses TRBV6-5 and TRBJ2-7; D not resolved. This CDR3 region has 13 residues. V was cut by 7 bases and J by 0 bases, with 10 bases left in between. CDR1 and CDR2 from the germline V gene are MNHEY and SVGAGI. CDR3 nucleotide sequence: TGTGCCAGCACTCCCGCCGGCTCCTACGAGCAGTACTTC. It yields the protein CASTPAGSYEQYF.

V usage is TRBV11-1 and J usage is TRBJ2-7, with 7 bases matching TRBD2. The CDR3 contains 14 residues. The V gene's germline CDR1 is SGHAT and CDR2 FQDESV (reference sequence). Trimming took 3 bases from V and 5 from J; bases not matched to a gene: 7. CDR3 sequence reads: CASSFSLASHEQYF. CDR3 nucleotide sequence: TGTGCCAGCAGCTTTTCACTAGCGAGCCACGAGCAGTACTTC.